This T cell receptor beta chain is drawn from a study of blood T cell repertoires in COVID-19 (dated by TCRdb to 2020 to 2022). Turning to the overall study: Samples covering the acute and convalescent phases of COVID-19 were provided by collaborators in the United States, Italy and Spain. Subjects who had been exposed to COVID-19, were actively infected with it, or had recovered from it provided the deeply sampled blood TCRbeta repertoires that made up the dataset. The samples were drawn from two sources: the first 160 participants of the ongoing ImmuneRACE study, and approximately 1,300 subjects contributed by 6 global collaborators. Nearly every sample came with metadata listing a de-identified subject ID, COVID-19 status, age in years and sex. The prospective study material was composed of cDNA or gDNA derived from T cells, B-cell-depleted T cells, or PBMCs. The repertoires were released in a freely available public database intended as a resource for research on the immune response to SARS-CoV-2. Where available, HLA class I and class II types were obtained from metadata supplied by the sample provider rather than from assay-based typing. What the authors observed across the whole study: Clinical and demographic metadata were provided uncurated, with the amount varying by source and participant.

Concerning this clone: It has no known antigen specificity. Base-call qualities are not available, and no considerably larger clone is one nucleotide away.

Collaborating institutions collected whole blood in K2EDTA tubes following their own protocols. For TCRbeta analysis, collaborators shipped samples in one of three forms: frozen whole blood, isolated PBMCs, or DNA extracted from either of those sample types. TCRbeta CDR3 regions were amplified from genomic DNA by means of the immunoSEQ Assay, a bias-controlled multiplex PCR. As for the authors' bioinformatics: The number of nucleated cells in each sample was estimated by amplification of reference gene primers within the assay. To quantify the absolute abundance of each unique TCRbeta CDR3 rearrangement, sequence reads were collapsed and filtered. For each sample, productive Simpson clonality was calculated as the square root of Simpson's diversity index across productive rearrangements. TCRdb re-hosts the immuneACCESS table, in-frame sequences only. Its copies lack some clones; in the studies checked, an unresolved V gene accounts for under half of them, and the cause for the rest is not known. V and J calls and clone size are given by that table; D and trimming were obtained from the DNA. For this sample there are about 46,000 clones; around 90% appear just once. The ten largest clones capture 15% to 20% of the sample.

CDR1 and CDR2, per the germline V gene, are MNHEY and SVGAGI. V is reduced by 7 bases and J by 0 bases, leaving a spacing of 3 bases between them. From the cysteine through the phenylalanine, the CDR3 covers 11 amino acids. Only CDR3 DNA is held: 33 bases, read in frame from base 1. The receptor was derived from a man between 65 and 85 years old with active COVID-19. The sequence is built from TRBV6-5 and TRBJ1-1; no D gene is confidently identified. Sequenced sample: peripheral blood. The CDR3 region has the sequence CASTMNTEAFF. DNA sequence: TGTGCCAGCACCATGAACACTGAAGCTTTCTTT.